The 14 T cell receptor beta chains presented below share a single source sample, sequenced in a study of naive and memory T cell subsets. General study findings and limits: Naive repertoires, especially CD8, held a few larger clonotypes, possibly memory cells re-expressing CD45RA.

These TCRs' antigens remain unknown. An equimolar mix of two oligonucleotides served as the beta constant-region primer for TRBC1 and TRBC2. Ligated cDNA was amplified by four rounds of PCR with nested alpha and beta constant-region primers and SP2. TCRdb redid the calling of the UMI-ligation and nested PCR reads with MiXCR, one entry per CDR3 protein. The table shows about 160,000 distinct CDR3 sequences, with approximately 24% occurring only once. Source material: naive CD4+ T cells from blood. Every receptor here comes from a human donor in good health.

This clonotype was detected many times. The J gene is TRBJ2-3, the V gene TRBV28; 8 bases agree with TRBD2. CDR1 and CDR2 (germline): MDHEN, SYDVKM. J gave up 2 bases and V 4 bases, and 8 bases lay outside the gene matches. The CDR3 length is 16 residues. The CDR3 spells CASSSLRAGDTDTQYF. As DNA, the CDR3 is TGTGCCAGCAGTTCTCTTAGAGCGGGAGACACAGATACGCAGTATTTT.

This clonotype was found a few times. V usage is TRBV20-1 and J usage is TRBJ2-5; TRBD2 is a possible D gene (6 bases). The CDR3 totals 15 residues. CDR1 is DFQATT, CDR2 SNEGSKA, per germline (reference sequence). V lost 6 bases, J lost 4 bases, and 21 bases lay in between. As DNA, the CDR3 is TGCAGTGCGAACGGGGGACTCTCATCTCCAGAGACCCAGTACTTC. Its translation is CSANGGLSSPETQYF.

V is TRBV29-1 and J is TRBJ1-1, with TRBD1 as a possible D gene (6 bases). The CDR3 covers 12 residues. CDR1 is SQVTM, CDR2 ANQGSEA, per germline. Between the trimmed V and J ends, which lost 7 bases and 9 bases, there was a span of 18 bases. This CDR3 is CSASWGHEKAFF. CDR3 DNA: TGCAGCGCTTCGTGGGGGCATGAGAAAGCTTTCTTT.

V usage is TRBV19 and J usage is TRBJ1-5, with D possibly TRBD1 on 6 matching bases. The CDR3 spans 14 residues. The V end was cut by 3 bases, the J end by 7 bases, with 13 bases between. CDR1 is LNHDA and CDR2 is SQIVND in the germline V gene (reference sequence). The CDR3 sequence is CASSMGGGGQPQHF. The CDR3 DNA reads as TGTGCCAGTAGTATGGGGGGCGGGGGACAGCCCCAGCATTTT.

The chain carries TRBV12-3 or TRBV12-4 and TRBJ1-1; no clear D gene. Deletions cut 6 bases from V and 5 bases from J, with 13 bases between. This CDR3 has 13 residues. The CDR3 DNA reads TGTGCCAGCAGACCGGTGGGGAAGACTGAAGCTTTCTTT. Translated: CASRPVGKTEAFF.

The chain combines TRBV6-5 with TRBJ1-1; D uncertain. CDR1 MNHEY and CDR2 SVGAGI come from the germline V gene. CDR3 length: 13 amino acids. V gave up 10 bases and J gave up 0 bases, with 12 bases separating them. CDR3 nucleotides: TGTGCCACCCGACTTGTTATGAACACTGAAGCTTTCTTT. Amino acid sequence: CATRLVMNTEAFF.

CDR3 sequence reads: CSGGGMNTEAFF. The CDR3 nucleotides read TGCAGCGGGGGGGGGATGAACACTGAAGCTTTCTTT. V is TRBV29-1 and J is TRBJ1-1; possible D gene TRBD1, 5 bases. Germline V gene sequence: CDR1 SQVTM, CDR2 ANQGSEA. This CDR3 comprises 12 residues. V was cut by 7 bases and J by 0 bases, with 9 bases left in between.

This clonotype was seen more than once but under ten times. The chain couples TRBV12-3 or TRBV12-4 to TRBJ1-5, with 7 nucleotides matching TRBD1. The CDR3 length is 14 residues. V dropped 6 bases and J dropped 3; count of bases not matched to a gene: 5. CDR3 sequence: CASRNDRANQPQHF. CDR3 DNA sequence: TGTGCCAGCAGAAACGACAGGGCCAATCAGCCCCAGCATTTT.

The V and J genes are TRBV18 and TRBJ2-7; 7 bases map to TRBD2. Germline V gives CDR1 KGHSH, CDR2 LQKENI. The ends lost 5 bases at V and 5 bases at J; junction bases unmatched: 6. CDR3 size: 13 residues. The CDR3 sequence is CASSGGDEDEQYF. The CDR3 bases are TGTGCCAGCTCAGGGGGGGACGAAGACGAGCAGTACTTC.

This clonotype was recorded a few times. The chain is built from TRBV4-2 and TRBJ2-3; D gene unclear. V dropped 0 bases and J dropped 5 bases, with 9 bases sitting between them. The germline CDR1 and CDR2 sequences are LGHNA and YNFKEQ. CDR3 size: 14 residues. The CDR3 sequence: CASSQDPALDTQYF. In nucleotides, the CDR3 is TGTGCCAGCAGCCAAGATCCGGCTCTAGATACGCAGTATTTT.

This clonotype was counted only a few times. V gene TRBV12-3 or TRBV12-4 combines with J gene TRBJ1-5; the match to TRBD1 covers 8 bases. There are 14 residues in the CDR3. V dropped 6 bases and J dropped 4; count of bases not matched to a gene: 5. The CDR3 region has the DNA TGTGCCAGCAGCCTGACAGGGGCAAATCAGCCCCAGCATTTT. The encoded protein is CASSLTGANQPQHF.

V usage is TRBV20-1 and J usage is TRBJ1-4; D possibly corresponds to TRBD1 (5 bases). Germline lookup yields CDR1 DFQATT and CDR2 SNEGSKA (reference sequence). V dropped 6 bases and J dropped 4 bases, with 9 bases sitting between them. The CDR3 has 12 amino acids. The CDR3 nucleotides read TGCAGTGCGGGGGGGATTAATGAAAAACTGTTTTTT. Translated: CSAGGINEKLFF.

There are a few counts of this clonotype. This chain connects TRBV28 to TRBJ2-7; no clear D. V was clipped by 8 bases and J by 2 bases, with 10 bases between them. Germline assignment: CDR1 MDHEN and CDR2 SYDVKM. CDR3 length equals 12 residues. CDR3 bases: TGTGCCAGCCAAGAATCACCCTACGAGCAGTACTTC. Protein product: CASQESPYEQYF.

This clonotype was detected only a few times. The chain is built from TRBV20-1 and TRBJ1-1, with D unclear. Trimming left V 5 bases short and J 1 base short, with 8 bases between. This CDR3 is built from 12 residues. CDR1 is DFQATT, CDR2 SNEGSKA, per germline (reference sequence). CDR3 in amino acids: CSAVGWNTEAFF. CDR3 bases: TGCAGTGCTGTGGGCTGGAACACTGAAGCTTTCTTT.